This T cell receptor (beta chain) was sequenced for a study of CDR3 diversity in severe acne. The ends lost 0 bases at V and 4 bases at J; junction bases unmatched: 13. CDR3 length: 18 residues. The germline V gene encodes CDR1 LGHNA and CDR2 YSLEER. TCRdb re-derived calls from the PCR reads in MiXCR, one entry per CDR3 protein. The table has roughly 100,000 distinct CDR3 sequences, about half seen once. J is TRBJ2-5 and V is TRBV4-3; 8 nucleotides match TRBD2. This receptor was taken from a male donor with acne. Sequencing used blood. The CDR3 region has the DNA TGCGCCAGCAGCCAAGAATGGGGAGGGGCGGGAGGTGGAGAGACCCAGTACTTC. It translates to CASSQEWGGAGGGETQYF.